This T cell receptor (beta chain) is from a study of blood T cell repertoires in COVID-19. Study overall: The United States, Italy and Spain supplied acute and convalescent COVID-19 samples.

The CDR3 runs 20 residues. CDR1 and CDR2 (germline): SGHRS, YFSETQ. Trimming at V came to 2 bases and at J to 0 bases, leaving 16 bases not matched to a gene. In the authors' methods: Estimates of nucleated cell counts were drawn from the amplification of reference gene primers. Sequencing used immunoSEQ multiplex PCR; TCRdb keeps in-frame clones, though not all of them. D and trimming were read from the DNA, whereas the V and J calls and clone size are those reported in that table. The repertoire holds 250,000 to 400,000 clones, with approximately 90% as singletons. This sequence joins TRBV5-1 and TRBJ2-1, with TRBD1 matching 8 bases. Material for sequencing was peripheral blood. The sequence came from a woman in her thirties with COVID-19, enrolled during active disease. The CDR3 DNA follows: TGCGCCAGCAGCTTTATTGCCGGACAGGGAATTTCGGGCTCCTACAATGAGCAGTTCTTC. It encodes CASSFIAGQGISGSYNEQFF.